The text below deals with one T cell receptor beta chain. Sequencing was performed with immunoSEQ multiplex PCR; in TCRdb, only in-frame clones are kept and a portion is missing. The data show around 150,000 clones, 90% seen once. Per germline, CDR1 LNHNV and CDR2 YYDKDF (reference sequence). Trimming took 0 bases from V and 5 from J; bases not matched to a gene: 2. The CDR3 is 15 residues long. The data originate from a study of T cell responses to AZD1222 COVID-19 vaccine. The chain carries TRBV15 and TRBJ1-4, with 8 bases aligning to TRBD1. This clonotype was sampled from an adult in good health. The sequenced sample was peripheral blood, obtained on day 0 of AZD1222 vaccination. CDR3 sequence (DNA): TGTGCCACCAGCAGAGATCGACAGGGGAATGAAAAACTGTTTTTT. Its protein product is CATSRDRQGNEKLFF.